This is a list of T cell receptor beta chains from one sample in a study of blood T cell repertoires in COVID-19. Some clones are missing from TCRdb's copy, which holds only in-frame ones; the method was immunoSEQ multiplex PCR. The sample consists of a few hundred thousand clones, about 87% of them appearing once. The specimen sequenced was peripheral blood. These receptors originate from a woman aged 25 to 39 with COVID-19, enrolled during active disease. CDR3s include the opening cysteine and the closing phenylalanine or tryptophan. The D gene is left open where the match is weak. Size tells how often a clone was seen (once, few, many) or the class of an expanded clone, and some rows leave it out.

J gene | CDR3 length | V gene | D gene | clone size | CDR3 protein | CDR3 DNA
TRBJ2-1 | 12 | TRBV11-2 | . | . | CASSPVSNEQFF | TGTGCCAGCAGCCCCGTGTCTAATGAGCAGTTCTTC
TRBJ2-7 | 18 | TRBV5-1 | . | . | CASSLAPGGRRQPYEQYF | TGCGCCAGCAGCTTGGCCCCCGGGGGACGAAGACAGCCCTACGAGCAGTACTTC
TRBJ1-1 | 15 | TRBV4-1 | . | once | CASSCSGNPNTEAFF | TGCGCCAGCAGCTGTTCCGGGAACCCGAACACTGAAGCTTTCTTT
TRBJ1-1 | 15 | TRBV6-5 | . | . | CASSYGGRSGAEAFF | TGTGCCAGCAGTTACGGGGGACGGTCGGGGGCTGAAGCTTTCTTT
TRBJ2-2 | 14 | TRBV7-9 | TRBD1 | . | CASSTHRGIGELFF | TGTGCCAGCAGCACCCACAGGGGGATCGGGGAGCTGTTTTTT
TRBJ2-3 | 16 | TRBV19 | . | . | CASTEVGRSLTDTQYF | TGTGCCAGTACGGAGGTCGGCCGTTCGTTGACAGATACGCAGTATTTT
TRBJ1-5 | 16 | TRBV27 | TRBD1 | . | CASSEGTGRSNQPQHF | TGTGCCAGCAGTGAAGGGACAGGGCGGAGCAATCAGCCCCAGCATTTT
TRBJ2-5 | 15 | TRBV2 | . | . | CASSTTGGLGETQYF | TGTGCCAGCAGTACCACCGGGGGGCTGGGGGAGACCCAGTACTTC
TRBJ1-1 | 13 | TRBV4-3 | . | . | CASSQDLLREAFF | TGCGCCAGCAGCCAAGATCTGCTCCGGGAAGCTTTCTTT
TRBJ2-5 | 16 | TRBV7-2 | . | once | CASSLYPAGVQETQYF | TGTGCCAGCAGCTTATATCCAGCGGGTGTCCAAGAGACCCAGTACTTC
TRBJ2-2 | 14 | TRBV5-1 | . | . | CASSFQGGTGELFF | TGCGCCAGCAGCTTCCAGGGTGGCACCGGGGAGCTGTTTTTT
TRBJ2-5 | 18 | TRBV4-1 | TRBD2 | . | CASSQDLGGVAGMETQYF | TGCGCCAGCAGCCAAGACCTGGGCGGGGTAGCGGGAATGGAGACCCAGTACTTC
TRBJ1-5 | 15 | TRBV30 | . | many | CAWSVLQGAGQPQHF | TGTGCCTGGAGTGTACTTCAAGGGGCAGGTCAGCCCCAGCATTTT
TRBJ2-1 | 15 | TRBV5-4 | TRBD1 | . | CASRLGQVSYNEQFF | TGTGCCAGCAGATTGGGACAGGTCTCCTACAATGAGCAGTTCTTC
TRBJ2-3 | 15 | TRBV11-3 | TRBD2 | . | CASGGGASSTDTQYF | TGTGCCAGCGGGGGAGGGGCTTCGAGCACAGATACGCAGTATTTT
TRBJ1-5 | 15 | TRBV4-1 | . | . | CASSQGRQNNQPQHF | TGCGCCAGCAGCCAAGGGAGACAGAATAATCAGCCCCAGCATTTT
TRBJ2-7 | 14 | TRBV18 | . | . | CASSQPGLIYEQYF | TGTGCCAGCTCACAACCCGGACTGATCTACGAGCAGTACTTC
TRBJ1-5 | 13 | TRBV2 | . | . | CASGTGNNQPQHF | TGTGCCAGCGGCACAGGGAACAATCAGCCCCAGCATTTT
TRBJ2-3 | 13 | TRBV5-1 | TRBD1 | . | CASSWQGVDTQYF | TGCGCCAGCAGCTGGCAGGGGGTAGATACGCAGTATTTT
TRBJ1-6 | 15 | TRBV19 | . | . | CASRNQGSKISPLHF | TGTGCCAGTAGAAATCAGGGATCAAAAATTTCACCCCTCCACTTT
TRBJ2-1 | 14 | TRBV10-3 | . | . | CAILRDISYNEQFF | TGTGCCATCCTTCGGGACATCTCCTACAATGAGCAGTTCTTC
TRBJ1-6 | 15 | TRBV28 | . | once | CATLPPPVNNSPLHF | TGTGCCACCCTCCCTCCCCCGGTAAATAATTCACCCCTCCACTTT
TRBJ1-4 | 13 | TRBV16 | . | . | CASSYRTNEKLFF | TGTGCCAGCAGCTATCGTACTAATGAAAAACTGTTTTTT
TRBJ1-6 | 16 | TRBV19 | TRBD1 | . | CASSRGGQGVNSPLHF | TGTGCCAGTAGCCGAGGCGGACAGGGTGTGAATTCACCCCTCCACTTT
TRBJ1-4 | 14 | TRBV5-4 | TRBD1 | . | CASSLQGVNEKLFF | TGTGCCAGCAGCTTACAGGGGGTTAATGAAAAACTGTTTTTT
TRBJ1-3 | 15 | TRBV10-3 | . | . | CAISEGSGIGNTIYF | TGTGCCATCAGTGAGGGTTCAGGGATAGGAAACACCATATATTTT
TRBJ1-1 | 14 | TRBV10-3 | TRBD1 | . | CAISERDSYTEAFF | TGTGCCATCAGTGAGCGGGACAGTTACACTGAAGCTTTCTTT
TRBJ2-7 | 13 | TRBV2 | TRBD2 | few | CASNRGGDYEQYF | TGTGCCAGCAATCGCGGGGGAGACTACGAGCAGTACTTC
TRBJ2-2 | 20 | TRBV5-1 | TRBD2 | . | CASSATYGTSGRTNTGELFF | TGCGCCAGCAGCGCGACCTACGGGACTAGCGGGAGGACCAACACCGGGGAGCTGTTTTTT
TRBJ2-5 | 14 | TRBV6-6 | TRBD2 | . | CASRLAGGVETQYF | TGTGCCAGCCGACTAGCGGGGGGGGTAGAGACCCAGTACTTC
TRBJ1-2 | 13 | TRBV12-3/TRBV12-4 | TRBD1 | . | CASSFAGGYGYTF | TGTGCCAGCAGTTTTGCAGGGGGCTATGGCTACACCTTC
TRBJ1-4 | 15 | TRBV4-1 | . | once | CASRIRAGANEKLFF | TGCGCCAGCAGGATTAGGGCAGGGGCTAATGAAAAACTGTTTTTT